This paragraph reports one T cell receptor beta chain. The CDR3 is made up of 16 amino acids. CDR1 and CDR2 from the germline V gene are SGDLS and YYNGEE. V lost 8 bases, J lost 6 bases, and 16 bases stayed unmatched. The sample comes from a study of cytomegalovirus exposure and HLA in healthy donors. Use of 60 Vbeta and 13 Jbeta primers characterized the PCR. Measured with immunoSEQ multiplex PCR; TCRdb has only the in-frame clones, and not every one. The table records about 160,000 clones, roughly 87% of them present only once. Source material: PBMCs. This clonotype was obtained from a man in his fifties in good health and CMV-seropositive. This chain joins TRBV9 and TRBJ2-2; 7 bases line up with TRBD2. Here the CDR3 DNA reads TGTGCCAGTGGGCGCCCGGGGCGGGGGTTTGCCGGGGAGCTGTTTTTT. Residues: CASGRPGRGFAGELFF.